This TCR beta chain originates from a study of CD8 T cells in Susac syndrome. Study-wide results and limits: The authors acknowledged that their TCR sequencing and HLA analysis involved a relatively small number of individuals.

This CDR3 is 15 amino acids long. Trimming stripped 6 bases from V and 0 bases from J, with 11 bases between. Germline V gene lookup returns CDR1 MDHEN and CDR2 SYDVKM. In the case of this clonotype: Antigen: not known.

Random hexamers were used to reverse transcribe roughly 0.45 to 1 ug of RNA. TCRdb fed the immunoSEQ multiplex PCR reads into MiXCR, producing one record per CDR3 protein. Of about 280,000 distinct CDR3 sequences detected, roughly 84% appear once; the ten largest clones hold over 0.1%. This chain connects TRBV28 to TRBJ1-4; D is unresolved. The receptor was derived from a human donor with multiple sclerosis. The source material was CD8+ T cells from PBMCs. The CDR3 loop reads CASSTSFATNEKLFF. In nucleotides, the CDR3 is TGTGCCAGCAGCACTTCTTTTGCAACTAATGAAAAACTGTTTTTT.